The clone carrying this T cell receptor beta chain was observed a handful of times. Its target is unknown. CD4+ cells were split into CD45RA+ naive and CD45RA-negative memory subsets. This specimen comes from a study of shared clonotypes between healthy human individuals. Generated by immunoSEQ multiplex PCR, the TCRdb table keeps only in-frame clones and is missing some. The sample contains 600,000 to 750,000 clones, over 60% of which appear only once. Trimming cost V 4 bases and J 5 bases; bases outside gene matches: 4. In germline, CDR1 is KGHSH, CDR2 LQKENI. The CDR3 loop spans 15 amino acids. Study-wide results and limits: Researchers found naive subsets generally carried larger estimated richness than memory subsets.

This chain uses TRBV18 with TRBJ2-2; TRBD1 aligns across 10 bases. What was sequenced was memory CD4+ T cells sorted from blood. The subset was: CD45RA-negative fraction. The origin of this receptor is a young woman in good health. CDR3 in amino acids: CASSLGTGATGELFF. The CDR3 DNA reads as TGTGCCAGCTCACTTGGGACAGGGGCGACCGGGGAGCTGTTTTTT. The whole variable domain, remainder taken from reference TRBV18 and TRBJ2-2, is NAGVMQNPRHLVRRRGQEARLRCSPMKGHSHVYWYRQLPEEGLKFMVYLQKENIIDESGMPKERFSAEFPKEGPSILRIQQVVRGDSAAYFCASSLGTGATGELFFGEGSRLTVL.